This T cell receptor beta chain was recorded in a study of T cell repertoires in cytomegalovirus infection. Study details: Epitope selection comprised recently identified HLA-C-restricted CMV epitopes and well-studied HLA-B-restricted CMV epitopes. An indication of both CMV infection and matching HLA type came from public TCR beta signatures. Points from the study as a whole: In two of eight donors, the top clonotype was HLA-C-restricted CMV-specific.

MiXCR was run by TCRdb on the reads, yielding one entry per CDR3 protein. The profile shows some 270,000 distinct CDR3 sequences, roughly 21% of them singletons. The germline V gene encodes CDR1 SEHNR and CDR2 FQNEAQ (reference sequence). This CDR3 region has 12 residues. Trimming pared 4 bases from V and 4 bases from J, leaving 7 bases between. For this clonotype: Its antigen is currently unknown.

The chain carries TRBV7-9 and TRBJ1-1; D unclear. The clonotype originates from a human donor in good health (CMV status not recorded). Some clones in this sample may be carry-over from other donors' samples. The sequenced sample was cultured PBMCs, obtained from culture after CMV antigen stimulation. The CDR3 sequence: CASSSSSTEAFF. The CDR3 DNA reads TGTGCCAGCAGCTCCTCAAGCACTGAAGCTTTCTTT.